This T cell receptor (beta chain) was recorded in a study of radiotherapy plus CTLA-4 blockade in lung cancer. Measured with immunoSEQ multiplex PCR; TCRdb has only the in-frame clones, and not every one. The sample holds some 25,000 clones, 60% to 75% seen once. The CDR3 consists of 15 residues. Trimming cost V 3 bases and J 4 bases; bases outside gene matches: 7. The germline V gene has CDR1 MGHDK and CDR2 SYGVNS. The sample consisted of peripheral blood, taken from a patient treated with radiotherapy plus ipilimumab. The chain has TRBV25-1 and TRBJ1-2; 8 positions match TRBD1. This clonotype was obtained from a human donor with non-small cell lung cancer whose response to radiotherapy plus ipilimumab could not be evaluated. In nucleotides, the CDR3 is TGTGCCAGCAGTGACAGGGGGCTGGGGCTCTATGGCTACACCTTC. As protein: CASSDRGLGLYGYTF.